A single sample is the source of the 25 T cell receptor beta chains below, sequenced in a study of human T cells and chemical hapten exposure. TCRdb re-derived calls from the RACE reads in MiXCR, one entry per CDR3 protein. The sample holds roughly 120,000 distinct CDR3 sequences, approximately 9.5% seen once. The time point was: healthy volunteer bleed at 2 weeks. The study extracted total RNA from unfractionated whole blood. The sequenced sample was whole blood. These receptors came from a male donor in good health. Some clones in this sample may be carry-over from other donors' samples.

The chain couples TRBV20-1 to TRBJ2-5; a weak D match, TRBD2 (5 bases). The V gene's germline CDR1 is DFQATT and CDR2 SNEGSKA (reference sequence). The CDR3 loop spans 14 amino acids. The V end lost 4 bases, the J end lost 2 bases, and 14 bases lay between the germline ends. The CDR3 coding sequence is TGCAGTGCTACCCCTCTTACGGGGCAAGAGACCCAGTACTTC. Protein product: CSATPLTGQETQYF.

The V and J genes are TRBV7-3 and TRBJ2-3; 11 bases are shared with TRBD2. The CDR3 is 15 amino acids. Germline CDR1 SGHTA, CDR2 FQGTGA. Germline trimming cut 6 bases from V and 5 bases from J; bases unmatched to any gene: 7. As DNA, the CDR3 is TGTGCCAGCAGTCATAGCGGGGGGGCTAGAGATACGCAGTATTTT. Amino acid sequence: CASSHSGGARDTQYF. Full variable domain (missing parts from reference TRBV7-3 and TRBJ2-3): GAGVSQTPSNKVTEKGKYVELRCDPISGHTALYWYRQSLGQGPEFLIYFQGTGAADDSGLPNDRFFAVRPEGSVSTLKIQRTERGDSAVYLCASSHSGGARDTQYFGPGTRLTVL.

This chain uses TRBV12-3 or TRBV12-4 with TRBJ2-1, with TRBD2 matching 7 bases. The CDR3 sequence is 22 residues long. V was clipped by 6 bases and J by 2 bases; unmatched bases: 28. Written as DNA, the CDR3 is TGTGCCAGCAGCCCGTTGATGTTTGTTCGGGAGGTCGGAGGTATCACCTACAATGAGCAGTTCTTC. Amino acids: CASSPLMFVREVGGITYNEQFF.

The chain has TRBV29-1 and TRBJ2-1; 11 bases are shared with TRBD2. The CDR3 sequence is 13 residues long. Trimming removed 7 bases from V and 9 bases from J; junction bases left unmatched: 8. Germline CDR1 is SQVTM and CDR2 is ANQGSEA. DNA for the CDR3: TGCAGCGGCCGACTAGCGGGATGGGGTGAGCAGTTCTTC. The encoded protein is CSGRLAGWGEQFF.

This clonotype was recorded a few times. The J gene is TRBJ2-1, the V gene TRBV5-1; 9 bases are a match to TRBD2. With V trimmed by 2 bases and J by 5 bases, 5 bases remained unmatched. CDR3 length: 15 residues. The germline CDR1 and CDR2 sequences are SGHRS and YFSETQ. CDR3 in DNA: TGCGCCAGCAGCTTAAAGGGACTAGCCCACAATGAGCAGTTCTTC. Encoded protein: CASSLKGLAHNEQFF. The variable domain in full, with the rest retrieved from reference TRBV5-1 and TRBJ2-1, is KAGVTQTPRYLIKTRGQQVTLSCSPISGHRSVSWYQQTPGQGLQFLFEYFSETQRNKGNFPGRFSGRQFSNSRSEMNVSTLELGDSALYLCASSLKGLAHNEQFFGPGTRLTVL.

CDR3 DNA sequence: TGCGCCAGCAGGGGACAAGGATTGGGACACACTGACGAAAACATTCAGTACTTC. Encoded protein: CASRGQGLGHTDENIQYF. V and J are TRBV4-1 and TRBJ2-4; a possible D gene is TRBD1 (6 bases). Germline loops: CDR1 MGHRA, CDR2 YSYEKL. This CDR3 is built from 18 residues. V was shortened by 6 bases and J by 5 bases, with 26 bases between the two germline ends.

Only a few counts were recorded for this clonotype. This chain joins TRBV6-2 or TRBV6-3 and TRBJ1-5; 7 bases align to TRBD1. Trimming cost V 5 bases and J 6 bases; bases outside gene matches: 7. The CDR3 is 14 amino acids. Germline CDR1 is MNHEY and CDR2 is SVGEGT. CDR3 nucleotides: TGTGCCAGCAGTCTCCAGGGGGGCGGTCAGCCCCAGCATTTT. Protein: CASSLQGGGQPQHF.

V and J are TRBV6-2 or TRBV6-3 and TRBJ1-1; D unresolved. Germline V gene sequence: CDR1 MNHEY, CDR2 SVGEGT. CDR3 length: 13 residues. V was cut by 2 bases and J by 0 bases, with 4 bases left in between. Here the CDR3 reads CASSYRVNTEAFF. CDR3 nucleotide sequence: TGTGCCAGCAGTTACCGGGTGAACACTGAAGCTTTCTTT.

The chain is built from TRBV4-3 and TRBJ2-7, with 9 bases matching TRBD2. V shed 4 bases and J 2 bases; nucleotides not matched to a gene: 12. This CDR3 spans 17 amino acids. Germline loops: CDR1 LGHNA, CDR2 YSLEER. Here the CDR3 reads CASSRLAGAGNTYEQYF. In DNA, the CDR3 is TGCGCCAGCAGCCGGTTAGCGGGGGCGGGCAACACCTACGAGCAGTACTTC.

This clonotype was picked up a small number of times. This chain uses TRBV12-5 with TRBJ2-7; tentatively, D is TRBD1 (6 bases). Germline V CDR1 and CDR2: LGHNT, FRNRAP. Deletions cut 6 bases from V and 5 bases from J, with 14 bases between. This CDR3 comprises 13 residues. CDR3 protein: CASGKGGYDEQYF. The CDR3 DNA follows: TGTGCTAGTGGAAAAGGGGGTTACGACGAGCAGTACTTC.

The chain carries TRBV29-1 and TRBJ2-1, with unresolved D. This CDR3 has 10 amino acids. V was pared by 2 bases and J by 7 bases, with 3 bases between. CDR1 is SQVTM and CDR2 is ANQGSEA in the germline V gene. As DNA, the CDR3 is TGCAGCGTTGAATTGAATGAGCAGTTCTTC. Residues: CSVELNEQFF.

This clonotype was recorded a few times. V gene TRBV5-1 combines with J gene TRBJ1-1; D possibly corresponds to TRBD1 (5 bases). Trimming removed 0 bases at V and 5 bases at J, with 11 bases between. Germline assignment: CDR1 SGHRS and CDR2 YFSETQ. CDR3 length: 14 amino acids. CDR3 amino acids: CASSLGRGGTEAFF. CDR3 DNA sequence: TGCGCCAGCAGCTTGGGAAGGGGTGGGACTGAAGCTTTCTTT.

This clonotype has a handful of counts. The chain carries TRBV27 and TRBJ1-5; D ambiguous. From germline, CDR1 is MNHEY and CDR2 SMNVEV (reference sequence). The ends were cut back, 5 bases at V and 0 bases at J, with 8 bases in the middle. The CDR3 sequence is 14 residues long. As DNA, the CDR3 is TGTGCCAGCAGTATTTCCCTTAGCAATCAGCCCCAGCATTTT. It yields the protein CASSISLSNQPQHF.

The chain recombines TRBV5-5 with TRBJ1-1, with D uncertain. Germline lookup yields CDR1 SGHKS and CDR2 YYEKEE (reference sequence). The length of the CDR3 is 13 residues. Between the trimmed V and J ends, which lost 4 bases and 10 bases, there was a span of 17 bases. The CDR3 protein is CASSPQGQVGAFF. The CDR3 nucleotides are TGTGCCAGCAGCCCCCAAGGCCAGGTTGGAGCTTTCTTT.

This clonotype was seen more than once but under ten times. The genes are TRBV2 and TRBJ2-1; 8 nucleotides align to TRBD2. The V and J ends lost 6 bases and 4 bases, in that order; junction bases with no gene match: 8. The germline gives CDR1 SNHLY, CDR2 FYNNEI. The CDR3 covers 15 residues. The CDR3 bases are TGTGCCAGCAGAGCGGGAGAGTCCCAATACAATGAGCAGTTCTTC. This codes for CASRAGESQYNEQFF. The complete variable domain, with remaining parts taken from reference TRBV2 and TRBJ2-1, reads EPEVTQTPSHQVTQMGQEVILRCVPISNHLYFYWYRQILGQKVEFLVSFYNNEISEKSEIFDDQFSVERPDGSNFTLKIRSTKLEDSAMYFCASRAGESQYNEQFFGPGTRLTVL.

This clonotype appeared a few times. The chain links TRBV4-2 to TRBJ2-7; 9 bases are a match to TRBD1. Germline values: CDR1 LGHNA, CDR2 YNFKEQ. The CDR3 consists of 16 residues. The V and J ends lost 0 bases and 3 bases, in that order; junction bases with no gene match: 6. This CDR3 is CASSQDPGQGNYEQYF. In DNA, the CDR3 is TGTGCCAGCAGCCAAGATCCTGGACAGGGGAACTACGAGCAGTACTTC.

The chain uses TRBV27 and TRBJ2-7; D unclear. CDR1 MNHEY and CDR2 SMNVEV come from the germline V gene (reference sequence). The V gene lost 0 bases and the J gene lost 4 bases, with 10 bases spanning the gap. This CDR3 comprises 14 residues. In DNA form, the CDR3 reads TGTGCCAGCAGTTTATCACCGTCCCAATACGAGCAGTACTTC. It specifies CASSLSPSQYEQYF.

The CDR3 region is CASSPAGTAGDEQFF. The CDR3 region has the DNA TGTGCCAGCAGTCCTGCGGGAACGGCAGGGGATGAGCAGTTCTTC. The chain couples TRBV7-9 to TRBJ2-1; tentatively, D is TRBD1 or TRBD2 (6 bases each). CDR1 is SEHNR, CDR2 FQNEAQ, per germline (reference sequence). The V end was cut by 6 bases, the J end by 8 bases, with 20 bases between. The length of the CDR3 is 15 residues.

This clonotype has only a few counts. The J gene is TRBJ2-4, the V gene TRBV10-1; no reliable D call. V was shortened by 2 bases and J by 2 bases, with 4 bases between the two germline ends. Germline V gene sequence: CDR1 WNHNN, CDR2 SYGVQD (reference sequence). The CDR3 length is 13 residues. CDR3 residues: CASSEGTKNIQYF. The CDR3 DNA reads as TGCGCCAGCAGTGAGGGAACCAAAAACATTCAGTACTTC.

The chain carries TRBV4-1 and TRBJ2-1, with 12 bases aligning to TRBD2. The V gene's germline CDR1 is MGHRA and CDR2 YSYEKL. Unmatched junction bases numbered 12, after V lost 6 bases and J lost 9 bases. The CDR3 spans 16 residues. CDR3 DNA: TGCGCCAGCAGTCAAATCCGACTAGCGGGAGAAAGTGAGCAGTTCTTC. Its protein is CASSQIRLAGESEQFF.

The sample holds many counts of this clonotype. V gene TRBV27 combines with J gene TRBJ2-1; D could derive from TRBD1 or TRBD2 (6 bases each). Germline CDR1 MNHEY, CDR2 SMNVEV (reference sequence). This CDR3 region has 14 residues. The germline V and J ends were trimmed by 5 bases and 9 bases, with 17 bases remaining between them. CDR3 region: CASSAHPGGGEQFF. CDR3 bases: TGTGCCAGCAGTGCCCACCCCGGGGGCGGTGAGCAGTTCTTC.

This chain connects TRBV29-1 to TRBJ2-7; D uncertain. Germline assignment: CDR1 SQVTM and CDR2 ANQGSEA. The CDR3 extends over 14 amino acids. V was pared by 7 bases and J by 2 bases, with 18 bases between. CDR3 protein: CSAATVHSAYEQYF. The CDR3 DNA sequence: TGCAGCGCCGCGACGGTCCACTCTGCCTACGAGCAGTACTTC.

This clonotype was detected many times. This sequence joins TRBV6-2 or TRBV6-3 and TRBJ1-5; D call uncertain. The CDR3 spans 14 residues. Germline-derived CDR1 and CDR2 are MNHEY and SVGEGT. Trimming cost V 8 bases and J 0 bases, with 11 bases left between them. Written as DNA, the CDR3 is TGTGCCAGCGAATCGGGTTATAGCAATCAGCCCCAGCATTTT. Protein: CASESGYSNQPQHF.

This clonotype was observed a handful of times. The chain carries TRBV7-2 and TRBJ2-1, with D possibly being TRBD2 (5 bases). Trimming left V 6 bases short and J 8 bases short, with 14 bases between. This CDR3 comprises 13 residues. Germline assignment: CDR1 SGHTA and CDR2 FQGNSA. CDR3 amino acids: CASSPPSFHEQFF. The DNA of the CDR3 is TGTGCCAGCAGTCCCCCTAGCTTCCATGAGCAGTTCTTC.

Ten or more counts support this clonotype. This chain connects TRBV4-2 to TRBJ1-1; the D is unclear. V was clipped by 3 bases and J by 1 base, with 6 bases between them. The CDR3 consists of 13 residues. The V gene's germline CDR1 is LGHNA and CDR2 YNFKEQ. Here the CDR3 reads CASSHGGNTEAFF. The DNA for the CDR3 is TGTGCCAGCAGCCATGGAGGGAACACTGAAGCTTTCTTT.